Listed below are T cell receptor beta chains from one sample, sequenced in a study of neoadjuvant anti-PD-1 for oral cavity cancer. Sequencing used immunoSEQ multiplex PCR; TCRdb keeps in-frame clones, though not all of them. The sample lists over 14,000 clones, approximately 69% occurring once. This sample comprised PBMCs, obtained after nivolumab (anti-PD-1) treatment. These receptors originate from a person between 40 and 79 years old with oral cavity squamous cell carcinoma. Each CDR3 is given with its conserved first and last residue. Each record gives: J gene, CDR3 length, clone size, D gene, V gene, CDR3 protein, CDR3 DNA. D genes are given only for firm matches. Not all rows give a size; the values are once, few, many and, for expanded clones, a class.

J gene: TRBJ2-5; CDR3 length: 13; clone size: few; D gene: -; V gene: TRBV2; CDR3 protein: CASGGGETQTQYF; CDR3 DNA: TGTGCCAGCGGAGGGGGAGAGACCCAGACCCAGTACTTC
J gene: TRBJ2-3; CDR3 length: 14; clone size: -; D gene: -; V gene: TRBV7-3; CDR3 protein: CASSLTATTDTQYF; CDR3 DNA: TGTGCCAGCAGCTTAACAGCTACGACAGATACGCAGTATTTT
J gene: TRBJ2-7; CDR3 length: 14; clone size: -; D gene: TRBD1; V gene: TRBV15; CDR3 protein: CATSKDRDYYEQYF; CDR3 DNA: TGTGCCACCAGCAAAGACAGGGATTACTACGAGCAGTACTTC
J gene: TRBJ2-7; CDR3 length: 14; clone size: few; D gene: TRBD2; V gene: TRBV30; CDR3 protein: CAWSRPGTMYEQYF; CDR3 DNA: TGTGCCTGGAGTCGGCCAGGGACTATGTACGAGCAGTACTTC
J gene: TRBJ2-1; CDR3 length: 13; clone size: -; D gene: -; V gene: TRBV7-3; CDR3 protein: CASSVSVHNEQFF; CDR3 DNA: TGTGCCAGCAGCGTTAGCGTCCACAATGAGCAGTTCTTC
J gene: TRBJ2-3; CDR3 length: 15; clone size: -; D gene: -; V gene: TRBV5-1; CDR3 protein: CASSSSGVRADTQYF; CDR3 DNA: TGCGCCAGCAGCTCCTCGGGAGTTCGGGCAGATACGCAGTATTTT
J gene: TRBJ1-5; CDR3 length: 15; clone size: -; D gene: TRBD1; V gene: TRBV7-6; CDR3 protein: CASSLEAGGGQPQHF; CDR3 DNA: TGTGCCAGCAGCTTAGAGGCAGGGGGCGGTCAGCCCCAGCATTTT
J gene: TRBJ2-1; CDR3 length: 12; clone size: -; D gene: -; V gene: TRBV5-6; CDR3 protein: CASSRPYNEQFF; CDR3 DNA: TGTGCCAGCAGTCGACCTTACAATGAGCAGTTCTTC
J gene: TRBJ1-1; CDR3 length: 15; clone size: few; D gene: -; V gene: TRBV9; CDR3 protein: CASSAQDGVNTEAFF; CDR3 DNA: TGTGCCAGCAGCGCCCAGGACGGAGTGAACACTGAAGCTTTCTTT
J gene: TRBJ1-5; CDR3 length: 12; clone size: -; D gene: -; V gene: TRBV19; CDR3 protein: CASSRRNQPQHF; CDR3 DNA: TGTGCCAGTAGTAGGCGCAATCAGCCCCAGCATTTT
J gene: TRBJ2-3; CDR3 length: 15; clone size: -; D gene: TRBD1; V gene: TRBV27; CDR3 protein: CASSLAGTGSDTQYF; CDR3 DNA: TGTGCCAGCAGTTTGGCCGGGACAGGGTCAGATACGCAGTATTTT
J gene: TRBJ2-7; CDR3 length: 13; clone size: -; D gene: -; V gene: TRBV6-1; CDR3 protein: CASSEQGRYEQYF; CDR3 DNA: TGTGCCAGCAGTGAACAGGGAAGGTACGAGCAGTACTTC
J gene: TRBJ1-1; CDR3 length: 16; clone size: -; D gene: TRBD1; V gene: TRBV27; CDR3 protein: CASSPGQGAWQAEAFF; CDR3 DNA: TGTGCCAGCAGCCCCGGACAGGGGGCTTGGCAAGCTGAAGCTTTCTTT
J gene: TRBJ1-5; CDR3 length: 16; clone size: -; D gene: TRBD1; V gene: TRBV19; CDR3 protein: CASSTMDRGNGQPQHF; CDR3 DNA: TGTGCCAGTAGTACAATGGACAGGGGGAATGGACAGCCCCAGCATTTT
J gene: TRBJ1-4; CDR3 length: 18; clone size: -; D gene: -; V gene: TRBV11-2; CDR3 protein: CASSLDTNPPGLNEKLFF; CDR3 DNA: TGTGCCAGCAGCTTAGATACAAACCCACCAGGGCTTAATGAAAAACTGTTTTTT
J gene: TRBJ1-1; CDR3 length: 12; clone size: -; D gene: -; V gene: TRBV30; CDR3 protein: CAWSRVNSEAFF; CDR3 DNA: TGTGCCTGGAGTAGAGTGAACTCTGAAGCTTTCTTT
J gene: TRBJ2-7; CDR3 length: 15; clone size: -; D gene: -; V gene: TRBV6-5; CDR3 protein: CASRPSGALSYEQYF; CDR3 DNA: TGTGCCAGCAGACCGAGCGGCGCCCTCTCCTACGAGCAGTACTTC
J gene: TRBJ2-5; CDR3 length: 15; clone size: -; D gene: -; V gene: TRBV6-5; CDR3 protein: CASSYDLARGETQYF; CDR3 DNA: TGTGCCAGCAGTTACGACCTAGCGAGGGGGGAGACCCAGTACTTC
J gene: TRBJ1-2; CDR3 length: 13; clone size: few; D gene: -; V gene: TRBV29-1; CDR3 protein: CSVDQGAPEGYTF; CDR3 DNA: TGCAGCGTTGACCAAGGGGCCCCCGAGGGCTACACCTTC
J gene: TRBJ2-3; CDR3 length: 12; clone size: -; D gene: -; V gene: TRBV2; CDR3 protein: CASIGDTDTQYF; CDR3 DNA: TGTGCCAGCATTGGGGACACAGATACGCAGTATTTT
J gene: TRBJ1-2; CDR3 length: 14; clone size: -; D gene: TRBD1; V gene: TRBV5-1; CDR3 protein: CASSLSGGNYGYTF; CDR3 DNA: TGCGCCAGCAGCTTGTCAGGGGGAAACTATGGCTACACCTTC
J gene: TRBJ2-1; CDR3 length: 15; clone size: -; D gene: TRBD2; V gene: TRBV11-2; CDR3 protein: CASSLEAGEGNEQFF; CDR3 DNA: TGTGCCAGCAGCTTAGAGGCGGGAGAGGGCAATGAGCAGTTCTTC
J gene: TRBJ2-7; CDR3 length: 16; clone size: -; D gene: TRBD1; V gene: TRBV28; CDR3 protein: CASSYPFGTGEYEQYF; CDR3 DNA: TGTGCCAGCAGCTACCCGTTTGGGACAGGGGAATACGAGCAGTACTTC
J gene: TRBJ2-3; CDR3 length: 14; clone size: -; D gene: -; V gene: TRBV5-8; CDR3 protein: CASSLRTSTDTQYF; CDR3 DNA: TGTGCCAGCAGCTTGAGGACTAGCACAGATACGCAGTATTTT
J gene: TRBJ2-7; CDR3 length: 14; clone size: -; D gene: -; V gene: TRBV5-1; CDR3 protein: CASKRGAGTYEQYF; CDR3 DNA: TGCGCCAGCAAGAGGGGCGCAGGTACCTACGAGCAGTACTTC
J gene: TRBJ2-6; CDR3 length: 18; clone size: once; D gene: -; V gene: TRBV5-6; CDR3 protein: CASSLDGLTISGANVLTF; CDR3 DNA: TGTGCCAGCAGCCTCGACGGACTGACCATCTCTGGGGCCAACGTCCTGACTTTC
J gene: TRBJ1-2; CDR3 length: 13; clone size: few; D gene: -; V gene: TRBV29-1; CDR3 protein: CSVARTKDYGYTF; CDR3 DNA: TGCAGCGTCGCAAGGACCAAGGACTATGGCTACACCTTC
J gene: TRBJ1-4; CDR3 length: 17; clone size: few; D gene: -; V gene: TRBV19; CDR3 protein: CASSSRDEGLMREKLFF; CDR3 DNA: TGTGCCAGTAGTTCCCGGGACGAGGGATTGATGAGAGAAAAACTGTTTTTT
J gene: TRBJ2-6; CDR3 length: 14; clone size: -; D gene: -; V gene: TRBV29-1; CDR3 protein: CSAGAGTGANVLTF; CDR3 DNA: TGCAGCGCCGGAGCCGGAACTGGGGCCAACGTCCTGACTTTC
J gene: TRBJ1-2; CDR3 length: 15; clone size: once; D gene: -; V gene: TRBV5-1; CDR3 protein: CASSSQGTANYGYTF; CDR3 DNA: TGCGCCAGCAGCTCACAGGGAACTGCTAACTATGGCTACACCTTC
J gene: TRBJ2-3; CDR3 length: 16; clone size: -; D gene: -; V gene: TRBV9; CDR3 protein: CASSVGWAATGDTQYF; CDR3 DNA: TGTGCCAGCAGCGTAGGCTGGGCGGCTACAGGGGATACGCAGTATTTT
J gene: TRBJ2-7; CDR3 length: 14; clone size: -; D gene: -; V gene: TRBV27; CDR3 protein: CASSPWQGIHEQYF; CDR3 DNA: TGTGCCAGCAGTCCCTGGCAGGGGATTCACGAGCAGTACTTC
J gene: TRBJ1-5; CDR3 length: 15; clone size: few; D gene: -; V gene: TRBV28; CDR3 protein: CASSLSGRELEPQHF; CDR3 DNA: TGTGCCAGCAGTTTATCCGGCAGGGAGTTGGAGCCCCAGCATTTT
J gene: TRBJ2-5; CDR3 length: 16; clone size: -; D gene: -; V gene: TRBV28; CDR3 protein: CASSLPFGVLQETQYF; CDR3 DNA: TGTGCCAGCAGTCTCCCTTTCGGAGTACTCCAAGAGACCCAGTACTTC
J gene: TRBJ2-2; CDR3 length: 16; clone size: -; D gene: TRBD1; V gene: TRBV5-5; CDR3 protein: CASSFLQGPNTGELFF; CDR3 DNA: TGTGCCAGCAGCTTCCTACAGGGGCCGAACACCGGGGAGCTGTTTTTT
J gene: TRBJ1-1; CDR3 length: 17; clone size: -; D gene: TRBD1; V gene: TRBV30; CDR3 protein: CAWSVPGQGEESTEAFF; CDR3 DNA: TGTGCCTGGAGTGTACCGGGACAGGGAGAAGAGAGCACTGAAGCTTTCTTT
J gene: TRBJ2-1; CDR3 length: 14; clone size: once; D gene: TRBD2; V gene: TRBV7-3; CDR3 protein: CASSPGGGYNEQFF; CDR3 DNA: TGTGCCAGCAGCCCTGGCGGGGGCTACAATGAGCAGTTCTTC
J gene: TRBJ1-4; CDR3 length: 15; clone size: -; D gene: TRBD1; V gene: TRBV5-1; CDR3 protein: CASSLGAGTDEKLFF; CDR3 DNA: TGCGCCAGCAGCTTGGGAGCCGGGACAGATGAAAAACTGTTTTTT
J gene: TRBJ1-2; CDR3 length: 11; clone size: -; D gene: -; V gene: TRBV19; CDR3 protein: CASTRNYGYTF; CDR3 DNA: TGTGCCAGTACACGGAACTATGGCTACACCTTC
J gene: TRBJ1-1; CDR3 length: 13; clone size: -; D gene: TRBD1; V gene: TRBV7-2; CDR3 protein: CASSANRGMKAFF; CDR3 DNA: TGTGCCAGCAGCGCAAACAGGGGTATGAAAGCTTTCTTT
J gene: TRBJ2-1; CDR3 length: 13; clone size: -; D gene: -; V gene: TRBV5-1; CDR3 protein: CASSSDSNNEQFF; CDR3 DNA: TGCGCCAGCAGCTCGGACAGTAACAATGAGCAGTTCTTC
J gene: TRBJ1-2; CDR3 length: 12; clone size: once; D gene: TRBD1; V gene: TRBV30; CDR3 protein: CAWRRQGAKYTF; CDR3 DNA: TGTGCCTGGAGGAGGCAGGGGGCGAAATACACCTTC
J gene: TRBJ1-5; CDR3 length: 14; clone size: -; D gene: -; V gene: TRBV2; CDR3 protein: CASSTGLGNQPQHF; CDR3 DNA: TGTGCCAGCAGTACAGGGTTGGGCAATCAGCCCCAGCATTTT
J gene: TRBJ1-2; CDR3 length: 15; clone size: few; D gene: -; V gene: TRBV10-1; CDR3 protein: CASRGIVVKLYGYTF; CDR3 DNA: TGCGCCAGCAGGGGGATTGTGGTGAAACTATATGGCTACACCTTC
J gene: TRBJ1-1; CDR3 length: 14; clone size: -; D gene: -; V gene: TRBV6-6; CDR3 protein: CASTRVGANTEAFF; CDR3 DNA: TGTGCCAGCACCCGGGTGGGGGCGAACACTGAAGCTTTCTTT
J gene: TRBJ2-2; CDR3 length: 14; clone size: -; D gene: -; V gene: TRBV6-4; CDR3 protein: CASSAGSGFGELFF; CDR3 DNA: TGTGCCAGCAGTGCGGGTTCGGGCTTCGGGGAGCTGTTTTTT
J gene: TRBJ1-2; CDR3 length: 13; clone size: -; D gene: -; V gene: TRBV19; CDR3 protein: CASSIGSSYGYTF; CDR3 DNA: TGTGCCAGTAGTATCGGATCCTCCTATGGCTACACCTTC
J gene: TRBJ2-7; CDR3 length: 13; clone size: -; D gene: -; V gene: TRBV19; CDR3 protein: CASRTNRDSGQYF; CDR3 DNA: TGTGCCAGTAGGACAAACCGGGACTCCGGGCAGTACTTC
J gene: TRBJ2-7; CDR3 length: 11; clone size: -; D gene: -; V gene: TRBV5-1; CDR3 protein: CASSLDREKYF; CDR3 DNA: TGCGCCAGCAGCTTGGACAGGGAAAAGTACTTC
J gene: TRBJ1-2; CDR3 length: 14; clone size: -; D gene: TRBD1; V gene: TRBV6-5; CDR3 protein: CASSYGQGALGYTF; CDR3 DNA: TGTGCCAGCAGTTACGGACAGGGGGCGCTTGGCTACACCTTC
J gene: TRBJ1-1; CDR3 length: 14; clone size: -; D gene: TRBD1; V gene: TRBV2; CDR3 protein: CASRSGQGDTEAFF; CDR3 DNA: TGTGCCAGCAGGTCCGGACAGGGCGACACTGAAGCTTTCTTT
J gene: TRBJ1-2; CDR3 length: 14; clone size: -; D gene: TRBD1; V gene: TRBV27; CDR3 protein: CASSPRQGLYGYTF; CDR3 DNA: TGTGCCAGCAGCCCCCGACAGGGCCTCTATGGCTACACCTTC
J gene: TRBJ1-3; CDR3 length: 14; clone size: few; D gene: -; V gene: TRBV4-1; CDR3 protein: CASSQGDGGNTIYF; CDR3 DNA: TGCGCCAGCAGCCAGGGGGACGGAGGAAACACCATATATTTT